A single sample is the source of the 14 T cell receptor beta chains below, sequenced in a study of T cells expressing NK-cell markers. With the 5' RACE reads reprocessed, TCRdb shows one record per CDR3 protein and no DNA. This sample contains more than 120,000 distinct CDR3 sequences. Sequencing was performed on blood T cells: a sorted CD56 or NKG2C T cell subset, CD4+ or CD8+ T cells, or bulk PBMC T cells (not recorded which). These receptor sequences come from a man between 18 and 35 years old in good health.

The gene calls are TRBV4-2 and TRBJ2-5. Germline V CDR1 and CDR2: LGHNA, YNFKEQ. This CDR3 spans 16 amino acids. This CDR3 is CASSQDLGLVVGTQYF.

V and J are TRBV6-2 or TRBV6-3 and TRBJ2-5. There are 12 residues in the CDR3. Germline V gene lookup returns CDR1 MNHEY and CDR2 SVGEGT. CDR3 region: CASTGSGETQYF.

The gene calls are TRBV25-1 and TRBJ2-1; there is no DNA to check the TCRdb D call of TRBD2. Germline loops: CDR1 MGHDK, CDR2 SYGVNS. The CDR3 has 17 residues. This chain's CDR3 is CASSELGLAGGIDEQFF.

The V and J genes are TRBV19 and TRBJ1-1; without DNA, the TCRdb call of TRBD1 cannot be checked. From germline, CDR1 is LNHDA and CDR2 SQIVND (reference sequence). This CDR3 contains 13 residues. CDR3 loop: CASRTRGNTEAFF.

This rearrangement joins TRBV4-2 to TRBJ2-1; TCRdb indicates TRBD2, and absent DNA this call remains unverified. The CDR3 is 14 residues long. The germline gives CDR1 LGHNA, CDR2 YNFKEQ. The CDR3 spells CASSPGTSGLEQFF.

The genes are TRBV20-1 and TRBJ2-3. The CDR3 is made up of 13 amino acids. Looked up from germline, CDR1 is DFQATT and CDR2 is SNEGSKA (reference sequence). The CDR3 protein is CSARGPSTDTQYF.

The V call is TRBV20-1, the J call TRBJ2-1; no DNA is available, so the TRBD1 call from TCRdb remains unchecked. In germline, CDR1 is DFQATT, CDR2 SNEGSKA (reference sequence). This CDR3 comprises 15 residues. This chain's CDR3 is CSARDPRGRLYEQFF.

The chain joins TRBV5-5 to TRBJ2-1; TCRdb names TRBD1, which stays unverified in the absence of DNA. This CDR3 is built from 16 residues. CDR1 is SGHKS, CDR2 YYEKEE, per germline (reference sequence). CDR3: CASSLLSGVASNEQFF.

The rearrangement joins TRBV4-2 to TRBJ2-1. This CDR3 is built from 14 residues. The germline V gene encodes CDR1 LGHNA and CDR2 YNFKEQ. Here the CDR3 reads CASSQEVSFHEQFF.

The chain couples TRBV29-1 to TRBJ2-1; the D call from TCRdb, TRBD2, cannot be confirmed without DNA. Germline V CDR1 and CDR2: SQVTM, ANQGSEA. The CDR3 totals 13 residues. CDR3 sequence: CSVAGGPGNEQFF.

V gene TRBV14 combines with J gene TRBJ2-1; there is no DNA to check the TCRdb D call of TRBD2. Germline loops: CDR1 SGHDN, CDR2 FVKESK. The CDR3 runs to 14 residues. CDR3 sequence: CASSQGGRAHEQFF.

The chain recombines TRBV7-9 with TRBJ2-5; TCRdb names TRBD1, which stays unverified in the absence of DNA. Per germline, CDR1 SEHNR and CDR2 FQNEAQ (reference sequence). The CDR3 contains 17 residues. CDR3 loop: CASSLPLDGGGRETQYF. Drawing the rest from reference TRBV7-9 and TRBJ2-5, the complete variable domain is DTGVSQNPRHKITKRGQNVTFRCDPISEHNRLYWYRQTLGQGPEFLTYFQNEAQLEKSRLLSDRFSAERPKGSFSTLEIQRTEQGDSAMYLCASSLPLDGGGRETQYFGPGTRLLVL.

This chain joins TRBV7-9 and TRBJ2-3; TCRdb's assignment of TRBD1 cannot be checked, as there is no DNA. The V gene's germline CDR1 is SEHNR and CDR2 FQNEAQ (reference sequence). CDR3 length: 15 residues. CDR3 region: CASTDGSTSTDTQYF.

The chain links TRBV11-1 to TRBJ2-7; TCRdb outputs TRBD2, but without DNA this stays unchecked. The CDR3 covers 18 residues. From germline, CDR1 is SGHAT and CDR2 FQDESV (reference sequence). The CDR3 spells CASSFGGTSGNSYYEQYF.